A single T cell receptor (beta chain) is shown here with its context. Participants were aged roughly 18 to 89 years, lived in around 22 US areas, and enrolled virtually. This specimen comes from a study of blood T cell repertoires in COVID-19. About the study: Whether acute or convalescent, the COVID-19 samples came from the United States, Italy and Spain. T cells, B-cell-depleted T cells, or PBMCs supplied cDNA or gDNA.

The CDR3 consists of 16 residues. Germline loops: CDR1 MDHEN, CDR2 SYDVKM. V lost 2 bases, J lost 2 bases, and 13 bases lay in between. In the authors' workflow: It was from reference gene primer amplification that nucleated cell counts were estimated. Assay used: immunoSEQ multiplex PCR; TCRdb lists only in-frame clones, some missing. The V and J calls and clone size are taken from that table; D and trimming were inferred from the DNA. The sample carries 300,000 to 350,000 clones, 88% recorded once. The sequence derives from a woman aged 25 to 39 who had been exposed to COVID-19. The chain recombines TRBV28 with TRBJ1-5; D unclear. The sample was PBMCs or T cells enriched from blood (not recorded which). CDR3 loop: CASSLPPSVGNQPQHF. CDR3 sequence (DNA): TGTGCCAGCAGTTTACCCCCGTCTGTCGGCAATCAGCCCCAGCATTTT.